Presented here are 21 T cell receptor beta chains from one specimen sequenced in a study of cytomegalovirus exposure and HLA in healthy donors. 60 Vbeta and 13 Jbeta primers were used in PCR. Only in-frame clones appear in the TCRdb table, and some are missing; sequencing was by immunoSEQ multiplex PCR. The table includes approximately 260,000 clones, around 90% detected once. Sequencing input: PBMCs. Receptors originate from a girl aged 2 to 9 in good health and CMV-seronegative.

This clone appeared a single time. V usage is TRBV5-1 and J usage is TRBJ1-1; 12 bases are a match to TRBD1. The CDR3 spans 15 residues. V trimming: 4 bases; J trimming: 1 base; junction bases outside the gene matches: 2. Germline assignment: CDR1 SGHRS and CDR2 YFSETQ. The DNA for the CDR3 is TGCGCCAGCAGCGGGGGACAGGGGGCGAACACTGAAGCTTTCTTT. This encodes CASSGGQGANTEAFF.

CDR3 sequence: CASRGTGTNEKLFF. CDR3 DNA sequence: TGTGCCAGCAGGGGGACAGGGACTAATGAAAAACTGTTTTTT. This chain connects TRBV2 to TRBJ1-4; TRBD1 aligns across 9 bases. The J segment lost 2 bases and the V segment lost 6 bases, leaving 1 base of the junction unmatched. Germline values: CDR1 SNHLY, CDR2 FYNNEI. The CDR3 has 14 amino acids.

This clone was detected only once. The CDR3 spells CASRLLEDYGYTF. CDR3 sequence (DNA): TGTGCCAGCCGTCTCCTCGAGGACTATGGCTACACCTTC. This chain links TRBV6-1 with TRBJ1-2, with no clear D. This CDR3 comprises 13 residues. Trimming removed 8 bases from V and 3 bases from J, with 13 bases in between. Germline V gene sequence: CDR1 MNHNS, CDR2 SASEGT.

The chain recombines TRBV14 with TRBJ2-7; 10 bases fit TRBD2. With V trimmed by 3 bases and J by 10 bases, 15 bases remained unmatched. The CDR3 extends over 16 amino acids. From germline, CDR1 is SGHDN and CDR2 FVKESK. CDR3 nucleotide sequence: TGTGCCAGCAGCCACGGGGCCGAGCGGGAGGGCCCGGATCAGTACTTC. Its protein is CASSHGAEREGPDQYF. The whole variable domain, filled in from reference TRBV14 and TRBJ2-7, reads EAGVTQFPSHSVIEKGQTVTLRCDPISGHDNLYWYRRVMGKEIKFLLHFVKESKQDESGMPNNRFLAERTGGTYSTLKVQPAELEDSGVYFCASSHGAEREGPDQYFGPGTRLTVT.

The table lists this clone with a count of one. The chain joins TRBV7-6 to TRBJ2-1; the D is unclear. There are 12 residues in the CDR3. Trimming took off 5 bases at V and 7 bases at J, with 9 bases between the two ends. Germline CDR1 SGHVS, CDR2 FNYEAQ. CDR3 sequence reads: CASSMRLNEQFF. The CDR3 region has the DNA TGTGCCAGCAGCATGCGACTGAATGAGCAGTTCTTC. Drawing the rest from reference TRBV7-6 and TRBJ2-1, the complete variable domain is GAGVSQSPRYKVTKRGQDVALRCDPISGHVSLYWYRQALGQGPEFLTYFNYEAQQDKSGLPNDRFSAERPEGSISTLTIQRTEQRDSAMYRCASSMRLNEQFFGPGTRLTVL.

The V call is TRBV5-1, the J call TRBJ2-5; TRBD2 aligns across 14 bases. CDR1 is SGHRS, CDR2 YFSETQ, per germline. V trimming: 5 bases; J trimming: 5 bases; junction bases outside the gene matches: 8. The CDR3 extends over 16 amino acids. In nucleotides, the CDR3 is TGCGCCAGCAGGCCGGGACTAGCGGGAGTCGGGGAGACCCAGTACTTC. This encodes CASRPGLAGVGETQYF. Full variable domain (missing parts from reference TRBV5-1 and TRBJ2-5): KAGVTQTPRYLIKTRGQQVTLSCSPISGHRSVSWYQQTPGQGLQFLFEYFSETQRNKGNFPGRFSGRQFSNSRSEMNVSTLELGDSALYLCASRPGLAGVGETQYFGPGTRLLVL.

This chain connects TRBV21-1 to TRBJ2-1; the DNA was not compared with TRBD2, the D call given in the table. TRBV21-1 is recorded as a pseudogene. This CDR3 comprises 18 residues. The CDR3 loop reads CASSKEPFLAGKYNEQFF. As DNA, the CDR3 is TGTGCCAGCAGCAAAGAACCTTTCCTAGCGGGGAAATACAATGAGCAGTTCTTC.

This sequence joins TRBV27 and TRBJ2-1; 7 bases are a match to TRBD1. CDR1 is MNHEY and CDR2 is SMNVEV in the germline V gene (reference sequence). The CDR3 is 15 amino acids. V lost 5 bases and J lost 1; bases outside the gene matches: 5. CDR3 DNA sequence: TGTGCCAGCAGTACCGACAGGGCTTCCTACAATGAGCAGTTCTTC. Translated: CASSTDRASYNEQFF.

This chain joins TRBV13 and TRBJ2-3, with 14 nucleotides matching TRBD2. After removal of 7 bases from V and 0 bases from J, the junction contained 12 bases not matched to a gene. Germline V gives CDR1 PRHDT, CDR2 FYEKMQ (reference sequence). This CDR3 region has 19 residues. CDR3 sequence reads: CASTKGGTSGRMSTDTQYF. CDR3 nucleotides: TGTGCCAGCACAAAAGGCGGGACTAGCGGGAGAATGAGCACAGATACGCAGTATTTT.

This clone was found a few times. The chain links TRBV5-1 to TRBJ1-4; D is undetermined. The CDR3 loop spans 13 amino acids. Germline V gene lookup returns CDR1 SGHRS and CDR2 YFSETQ. Trimming took 6 bases from V and 4 from J, leaving 10 bases between them. The CDR3 spells CASMGELNEKLFF. In DNA, the CDR3 is TGCGCCAGCATGGGAGAGCTTAATGAAAAACTGTTTTTT.

This chain joins TRBV29-1 and TRBJ1-1; D may be TRBD1 (5 bases). V was shortened by 1 base and J by 7 bases, with 10 bases between the two germline ends. This CDR3 region has 12 residues. Per germline, CDR1 SQVTM and CDR2 ANQGSEA. CDR3 DNA sequence: TGCAGCGTTGAAGGCAGGGTTGGTGAAGCTTTCTTT. Protein product: CSVEGRVGEAFF.

The rearrangement joins TRBV9 to TRBJ1-2; D not certain. V was pared by 0 bases and J by 1 base, with 10 bases between. The CDR3 loop spans 15 amino acids. CDR1 and CDR2 (germline): SGDLS, YYNGEE. CDR3 sequence reads: CASSVAQSLNYGYTF. In DNA, the CDR3 is TGTGCCAGCAGCGTAGCACAGAGTCTTAACTATGGCTACACCTTC.

The V and J genes are TRBV27 and TRBJ2-1; 9 bases agree with TRBD2. This CDR3 has 15 residues. Germline V gene sequence: CDR1 MNHEY, CDR2 SMNVEV (reference sequence). The V gene end was trimmed by 2 bases and the J gene end by 5 bases; junction bases not matched to a gene: 4. In DNA, the CDR3 is TGTGCCAGCAGTTTAGTAGCGGGAGTAAACAATGAGCAGTTCTTC. Residues: CASSLVAGVNNEQFF.

The V gene is TRBV4-1, the J gene TRBJ2-5; 9 positions agree with TRBD1. Per germline, CDR1 MGHRA and CDR2 YSYEKL. The trim removed 0 bases at V and 5 bases at J, leaving 7 bases unmatched. The CDR3 length is 16 residues. This CDR3 is CASSQDRTGAGETQYF. CDR3 DNA sequence: TGCGCCAGCAGCCAAGACCGGACAGGGGCCGGGGAGACCCAGTACTTC.

The chain carries TRBV27 and TRBJ1-6; D is possibly TRBD1 (5 bases). Germline CDR1 is MNHEY and CDR2 is SMNVEV (reference sequence). Trimming removed 10 bases at V and 5 bases at J, with 27 bases between. CDR3 size: 18 residues. CDR3 DNA: TGTGCCACCCATCGCACAGGTGCCGCGAGCACCCATAATTCACCCCTCCACTTT. It specifies CATHRTGAASTHNSPLHF.

This clone has only one observation. The chain has TRBV2 and TRBJ2-1; D might be TRBD2 (5 bases). CDR3 length: 14 residues. Germline CDR1 and CDR2: SNHLY and FYNNEI. V shed 7 bases and J shed 5 bases, with 15 bases lying between them. DNA of the CDR3: TGTGCCAGCATTATCGCTAGCAGGAACAATGAGCAGTTCTTC. Translating it yields CASIIASRNNEQFF.

The chain uses TRBV5-8 and TRBJ2-1; 14 nucleotides align to TRBD2. The CDR3 is 15 residues long. In germline, CDR1 is SGHTS, CDR2 YDEGEE. Trimming took 4 bases from V and 9 from J; bases not matched to a gene: 6. The CDR3 loop reads CASSELGLAGVEQFF. For the CDR3, the DNA is TGTGCCAGCAGCGAACTGGGACTAGCGGGAGTTGAGCAGTTCTTC.

The chain joins TRBV11-2 to TRBJ1-1; D possibly corresponds to TRBD1 (6 bases). CDR1 is SGHAT, CDR2 FQNNGV, per germline. V lost 5 bases and J 7 bases, leaving 11 bases between the germline ends. CDR3 size: 12 residues. CDR3 sequence: CASSLKGGEAFF. Here the CDR3 DNA reads TGTGCCAGCAGCCTCAAAGGGGGTGAAGCTTTCTTT.

V is TRBV6-4 and J is TRBJ1-1; D uncertain. CDR1 and CDR2 from the germline V gene are MRHNA and SNTAGT. The ends were cut back, 4 bases at V and 1 base at J, with 7 bases in the middle. The CDR3 runs 13 residues. The CDR3 nucleotides read TGTGCCAGCAGTGCACGGGAGAACACTGAAGCTTTCTTT. Its translation: CASSARENTEAFF.

The J gene is TRBJ1-4, the V gene TRBV19; TRBD1 aligns across 7 bases. V trimming: 7 bases; J trimming: 0 bases; junction bases outside the gene matches: 5. This CDR3 contains 15 residues. Germline V gene data show CDR1 as LNHDA and CDR2 as SQIVND (reference sequence). The CDR3 reads CASTRQGATNEKLFF. CDR3 nucleotides: TGTGCCAGTACCCGACAGGGAGCAACTAATGAAAAACTGTTTTTT.

The rearrangement joins TRBV11-1 to TRBJ1-1; a possible D gene is TRBD1 (5 bases). The V gene lost 5 bases and the J gene lost 3 bases, with 16 bases spanning the gap. Germline V gene sequence: CDR1 SGHAT, CDR2 FQDESV (reference sequence). The CDR3 is made up of 15 amino acids. The CDR3 DNA reads TGTGCCAGCAGCCCCCCCCAGGGATCCTACACTGAAGCTTTCTTT. Translation gives CASSPPQGSYTEAFF. Full variable domain (outside the CDR3, taken from reference TRBV11-1 and TRBJ1-1): EAEVAQSPRYKITEKSQAVAFWCDPISGHATLYWYRQILGQGPELLVQFQDESVVDDSQLPKDRFSAERLKGVDSTLKIQPAELGDSAMYLCASSPPQGSYTEAFFGQGTRLTVV.